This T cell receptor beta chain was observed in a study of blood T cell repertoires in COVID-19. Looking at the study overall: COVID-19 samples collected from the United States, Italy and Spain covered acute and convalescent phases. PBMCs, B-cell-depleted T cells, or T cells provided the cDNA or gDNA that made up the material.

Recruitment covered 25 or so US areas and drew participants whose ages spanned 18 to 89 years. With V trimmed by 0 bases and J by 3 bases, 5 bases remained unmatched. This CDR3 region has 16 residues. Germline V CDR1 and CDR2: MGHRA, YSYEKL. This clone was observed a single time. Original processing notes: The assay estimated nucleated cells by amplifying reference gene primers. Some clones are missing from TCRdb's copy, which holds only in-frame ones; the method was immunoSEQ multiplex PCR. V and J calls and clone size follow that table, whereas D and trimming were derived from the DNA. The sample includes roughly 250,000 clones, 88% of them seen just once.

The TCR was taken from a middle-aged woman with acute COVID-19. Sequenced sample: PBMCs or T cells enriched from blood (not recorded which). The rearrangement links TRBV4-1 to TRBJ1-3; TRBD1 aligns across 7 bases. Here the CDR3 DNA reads TGCGCCAGCAGCCAAGAAGGGGGCAGGGGTGGAAACACCATATATTTT. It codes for CASSQEGGRGGNTIYF.